Included here is one T cell receptor (beta chain) sequence, with context. The data were taken from a study of blood T cell repertoires in COVID-19. This CDR3 is 15 amino acids long. The germline gives CDR1 WSHSY, CDR2 SAAADI. The J segment lost 5 bases and the V segment lost 8 bases, leaving 9 bases of the junction unmatched. TCRdb's copy holds only in-frame clones and misses some; the assay was immunoSEQ multiplex PCR. The data hold about 29,000 clones, with approximately 81% observed a single time. This clonotype originated in an elderly man with active COVID-19. The rearrangement uses TRBV10-2 and TRBJ2-5; 12 nucleotides match TRBD2. The specimen sequenced was peripheral blood. The CDR3 region is CASRSSGGAGETQYF. CDR3 bases: TGCGCCAGCCGGTCTAGCGGGGGGGCCGGGGAGACCCAGTACTTC.